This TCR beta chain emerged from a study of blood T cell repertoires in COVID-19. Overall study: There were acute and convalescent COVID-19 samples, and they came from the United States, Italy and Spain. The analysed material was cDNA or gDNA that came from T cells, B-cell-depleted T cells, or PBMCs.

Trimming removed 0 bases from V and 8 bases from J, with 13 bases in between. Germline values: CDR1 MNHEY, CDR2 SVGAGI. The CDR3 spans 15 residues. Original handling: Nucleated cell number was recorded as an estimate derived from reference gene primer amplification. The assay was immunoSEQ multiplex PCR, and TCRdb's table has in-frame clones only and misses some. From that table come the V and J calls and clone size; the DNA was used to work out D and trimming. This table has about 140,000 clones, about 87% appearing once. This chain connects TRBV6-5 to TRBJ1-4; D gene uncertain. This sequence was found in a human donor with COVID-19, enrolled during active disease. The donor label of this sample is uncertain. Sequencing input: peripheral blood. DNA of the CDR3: TGTGCCAGCAGTTACTCGAAACAAGGAGAGGAAAAACTGTTTTTT. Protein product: CASSYSKQGEEKLFF.